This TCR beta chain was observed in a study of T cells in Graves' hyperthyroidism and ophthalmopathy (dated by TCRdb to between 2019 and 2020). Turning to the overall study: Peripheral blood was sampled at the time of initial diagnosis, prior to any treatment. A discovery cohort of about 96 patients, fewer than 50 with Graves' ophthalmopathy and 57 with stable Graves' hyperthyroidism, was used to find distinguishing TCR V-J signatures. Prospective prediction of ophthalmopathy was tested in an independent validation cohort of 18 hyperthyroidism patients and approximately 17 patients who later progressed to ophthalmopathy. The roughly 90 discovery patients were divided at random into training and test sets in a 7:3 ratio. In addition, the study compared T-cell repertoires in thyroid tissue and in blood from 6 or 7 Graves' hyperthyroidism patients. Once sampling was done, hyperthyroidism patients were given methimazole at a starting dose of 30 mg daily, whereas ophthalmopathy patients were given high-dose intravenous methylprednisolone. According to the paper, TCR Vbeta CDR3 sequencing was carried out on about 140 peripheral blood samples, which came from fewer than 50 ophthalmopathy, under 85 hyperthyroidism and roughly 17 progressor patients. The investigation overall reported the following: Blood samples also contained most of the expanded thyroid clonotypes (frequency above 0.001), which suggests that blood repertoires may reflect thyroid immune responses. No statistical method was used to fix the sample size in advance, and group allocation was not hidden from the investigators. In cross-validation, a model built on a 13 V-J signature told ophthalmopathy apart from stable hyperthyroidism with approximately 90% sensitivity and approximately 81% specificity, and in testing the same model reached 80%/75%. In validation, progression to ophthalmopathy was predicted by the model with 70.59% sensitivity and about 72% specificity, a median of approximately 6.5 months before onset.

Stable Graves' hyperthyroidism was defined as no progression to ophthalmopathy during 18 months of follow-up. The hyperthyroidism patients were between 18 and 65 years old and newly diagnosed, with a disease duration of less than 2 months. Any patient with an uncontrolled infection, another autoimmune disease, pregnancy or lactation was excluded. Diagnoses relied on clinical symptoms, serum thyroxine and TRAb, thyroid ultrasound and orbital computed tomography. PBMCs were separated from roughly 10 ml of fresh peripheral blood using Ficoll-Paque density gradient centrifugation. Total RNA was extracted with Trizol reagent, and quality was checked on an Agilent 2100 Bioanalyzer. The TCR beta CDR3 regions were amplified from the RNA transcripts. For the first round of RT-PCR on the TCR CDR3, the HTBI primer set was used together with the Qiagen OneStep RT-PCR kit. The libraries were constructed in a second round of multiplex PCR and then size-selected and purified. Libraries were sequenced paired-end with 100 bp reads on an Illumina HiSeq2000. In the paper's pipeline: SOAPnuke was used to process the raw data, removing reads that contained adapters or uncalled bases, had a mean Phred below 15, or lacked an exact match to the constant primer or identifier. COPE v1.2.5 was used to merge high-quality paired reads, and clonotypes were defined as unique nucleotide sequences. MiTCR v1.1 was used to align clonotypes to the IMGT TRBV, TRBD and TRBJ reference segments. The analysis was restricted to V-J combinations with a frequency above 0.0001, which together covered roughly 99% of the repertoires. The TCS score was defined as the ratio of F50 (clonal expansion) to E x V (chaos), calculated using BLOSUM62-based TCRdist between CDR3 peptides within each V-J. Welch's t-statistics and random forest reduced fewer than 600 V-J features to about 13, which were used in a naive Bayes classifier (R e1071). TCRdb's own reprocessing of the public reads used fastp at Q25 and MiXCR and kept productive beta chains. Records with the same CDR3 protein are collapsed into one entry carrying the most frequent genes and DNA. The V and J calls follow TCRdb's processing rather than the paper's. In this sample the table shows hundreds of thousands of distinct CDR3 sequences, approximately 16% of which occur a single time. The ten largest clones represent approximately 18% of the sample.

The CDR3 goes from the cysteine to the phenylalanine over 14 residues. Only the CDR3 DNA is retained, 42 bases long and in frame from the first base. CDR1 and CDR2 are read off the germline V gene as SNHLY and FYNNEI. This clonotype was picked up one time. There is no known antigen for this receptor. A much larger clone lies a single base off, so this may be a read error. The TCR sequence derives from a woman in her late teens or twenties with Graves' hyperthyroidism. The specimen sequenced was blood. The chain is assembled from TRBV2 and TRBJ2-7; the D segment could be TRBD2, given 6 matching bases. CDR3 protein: CASSSPGDSYKQYF. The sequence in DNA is TGTGCCAGCAGTTCCCCGGGGGACTCCTACAAGCAGTACTTC.